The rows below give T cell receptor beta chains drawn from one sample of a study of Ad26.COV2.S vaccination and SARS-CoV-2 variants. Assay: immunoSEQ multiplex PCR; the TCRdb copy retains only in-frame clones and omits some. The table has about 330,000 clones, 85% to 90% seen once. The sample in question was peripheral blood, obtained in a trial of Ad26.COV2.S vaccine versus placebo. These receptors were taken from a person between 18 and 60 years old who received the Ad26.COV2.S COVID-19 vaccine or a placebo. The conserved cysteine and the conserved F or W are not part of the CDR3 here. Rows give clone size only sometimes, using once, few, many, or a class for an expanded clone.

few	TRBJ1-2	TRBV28	ASSLLGDDGYT
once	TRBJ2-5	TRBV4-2	ASSQVREGFISADQETQY
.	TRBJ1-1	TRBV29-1	SVEWNTEAF
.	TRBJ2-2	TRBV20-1	SASRAGAVWSGELF
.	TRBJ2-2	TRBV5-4	ASSLGQGAAGELF
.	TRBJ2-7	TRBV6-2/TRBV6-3	ASSPHRAGSLDEQY
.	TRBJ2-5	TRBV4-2	ASSQEEKGGEAQETQY
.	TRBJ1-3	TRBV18	ASSPARAGTSGNTIY
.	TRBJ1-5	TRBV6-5	ASSRKGLSNQPQH
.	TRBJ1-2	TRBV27	ASSPGTGGVPPYGYT
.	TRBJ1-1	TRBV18	ASSLDWLNTEAF
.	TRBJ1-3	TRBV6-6	ASSPAEQDRNTIY
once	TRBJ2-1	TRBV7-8	ASSLVSGGYNEQF
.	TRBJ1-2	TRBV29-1	SVTFSGADGYT
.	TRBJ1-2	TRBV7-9	ASSKTTGNDYT
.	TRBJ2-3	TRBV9	ASSVVMGDTQY
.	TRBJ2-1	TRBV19	ASSIDTDNKYNEQF
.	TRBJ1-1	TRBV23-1	ASIQPTGNLNNMNTEAF
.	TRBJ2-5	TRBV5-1	ASSLTGTGETQY
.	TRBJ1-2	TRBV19	ASSIIGQSTNYGYT
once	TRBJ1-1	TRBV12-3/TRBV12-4	ASRTGRDSEAF
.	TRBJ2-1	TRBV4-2	ASSQDVWTSGNNEQF
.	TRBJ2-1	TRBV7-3	ASSYDGLARYEQF
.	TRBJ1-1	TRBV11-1	ASSLGVGTEAF
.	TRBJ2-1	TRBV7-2	ASSGGTPIYNEQF
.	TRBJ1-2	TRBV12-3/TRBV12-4	ASSTQGYGYT
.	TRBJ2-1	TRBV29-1	SVEPQGRGYNEQF
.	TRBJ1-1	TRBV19	ASSIDRGAEAF
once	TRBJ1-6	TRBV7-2	ASSSGQGSSYNSPLH
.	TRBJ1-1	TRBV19	ASTLGQGGRNTEAF
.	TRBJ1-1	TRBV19	ASSKVDTTGNTEAF
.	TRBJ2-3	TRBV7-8	ASSRRLAGAITQLTDTQY
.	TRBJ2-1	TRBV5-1	ASSLISAGEGHEQF
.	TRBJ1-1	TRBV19	ASRRLTGVHTEAF
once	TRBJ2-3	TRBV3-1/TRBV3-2	ASSPDSGGGDTQY
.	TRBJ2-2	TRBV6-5	ASSPDGVGELF
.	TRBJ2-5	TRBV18	ASSPGGETQY
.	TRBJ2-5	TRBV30	AWSTLQETQY
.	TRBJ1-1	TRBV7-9	ASSPPKGTEAF
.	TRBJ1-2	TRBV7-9	ASSSPGTEYYGYT
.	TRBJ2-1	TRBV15	ATTGLNEQF